Below are 18 T cell receptor beta chains sequenced from a single sample in a study of OX40 agonist ivuxolimab in advanced cancers. The table came from immunoSEQ multiplex PCR; TCRdb's copy has only in-frame clones and leaves some out. The sample holds about 79,000 clones, around 80% seen once. The input for sequencing was CD4+ or CD8+ T cells sorted from blood, taken in a trial of the OX40 agonist ivuxolimab. The origin of the receptors is an adult with an advanced solid tumor such as melanoma, head and neck, liver or kidney cancer.

This chain links TRBV10-3 with TRBJ2-1; D unresolved. This CDR3 is built from 16 residues. CDR1 is ENHRY, CDR2 SYGVKD, per germline. Trimming shortened V by 4 bases and J by 0 bases, and 13 bases separated the two germline ends. The DNA of the CDR3 is TGTGCCATCAGTGGCGTTTCTTCGAGCTCCTACAATGAGCAGTTCTTC. Protein sequence: CAISGVSSSSYNEQFF.

This clone has just one count. The chain couples TRBV6-1 to TRBJ1-4; no clear D. This CDR3 comprises 13 residues. Germline V CDR1 and CDR2: MNHNS, SASEGT. V was shortened by 1 base and J by 10 bases, with 10 bases between the two germline ends. The CDR3 nucleotides are TGTGCCAGCAGTGAAGGCCATCCGGGAAAACTGTTTTTT. Encoded protein: CASSEGHPGKLFF.

V usage is TRBV11-2 and J usage is TRBJ2-1, with 9 bases lining up with TRBD2. The CDR3 totals 16 residues. CDR1 and CDR2 (germline): SGHAT, FQNNGV. The V segment lost 5 bases and the J segment 5 bases; nucleotides outside the gene matches: 10. CDR3 sequence: CASSPLSGRGNNEQFF. The CDR3 coding sequence is TGTGCCAGCAGCCCCCTTAGCGGGAGAGGAAACAATGAGCAGTTCTTC.

In this sample, this clone turned up once. J is TRBJ2-2 and V is TRBV5-4; 7 nucleotides match TRBD2. The germline V gene has CDR1 SGHNT and CDR2 YYREEE (reference sequence). The CDR3 is 15 amino acids. V shed 0 bases and J 5 bases; nucleotides not matched to a gene: 4. The CDR3 DNA sequence: TGTGCCAGCAGCTTGGGGCGGGGGAAGACCGGGGAGCTGTTTTTT. As protein: CASSLGRGKTGELFF.

This clone appeared once. The rearrangement joins TRBV13 to TRBJ1-1; 7 nucleotides line up with TRBD1. V lost 11 bases to trimming and J lost 0 bases; unmatched junction nucleotides: 6. CDR1 and CDR2 from the germline V gene are PRHDT and FYEKMQ (reference sequence). This CDR3 comprises 13 residues. CDR3 coding DNA: TGTGCCGGGAACAGGGGCCTGAACACTGAAGCTTTCTTT. The encoded protein is CAGNRGLNTEAFF.

V and J are TRBV5-1 and TRBJ1-1; no clear D. Germline CDR1 reads SGHRS; CDR2 reads YFSETQ. With 4 bases removed from V and 0 bases from J, the gap between germline ends came to 10 bases. The CDR3 loop spans 14 amino acids. The CDR3 DNA is TGCGCCAGCAGCCCCGGACCTATGAACACTGAAGCTTTCTTT. Protein product: CASSPGPMNTEAFF.

This clone came up once. V is TRBV6-5 and J is TRBJ1-1; 8 bases match TRBD1. V trimming: 6 bases; J trimming: 0 bases; junction bases outside the gene matches: 3. This CDR3 spans 14 amino acids. CDR1 and CDR2 (germline): MNHEY, SVGAGI. In DNA, the CDR3 is TGTGCCAGCAGGAGGACAGGGATGAACACTGAAGCTTTCTTT. Its translation is CASRRTGMNTEAFF.

This chain connects TRBV18 to TRBJ2-2; D unresolved. The length of the CDR3 is 16 residues. The germline V gene has CDR1 KGHSH and CDR2 LQKENI. Trimming pared 0 bases from V and 5 bases from J, leaving 13 bases between. CDR3 loop: CASSPPARASTGELFF. The CDR3 DNA sequence: TGTGCCAGCTCACCACCGGCCCGGGCGAGTACCGGGGAGCTGTTTTTT.

V is TRBV5-1 and J is TRBJ2-5; the D is unclear. Trimming removed 0 bases from V and 1 base from J, with 7 bases in between. The CDR3 covers 14 residues. Germline-derived CDR1 and CDR2 are SGHRS and YFSETQ. The CDR3 here is CASSLGPGQETQYF. The DNA of the CDR3 is TGCGCCAGCAGCTTGGGACCAGGCCAAGAGACCCAGTACTTC. Supplemented by reference TRBV5-1 and TRBJ2-5, the full variable domain reads KAGVTQTPRYLIKTRGQQVTLSCSPISGHRSVSWYQQTPGQGLQFLFEYFSETQRNKGNFPGRFSGRQFSNSRSEMNVSTLELGDSALYLCASSLGPGQETQYFGPGTRLLVL.

The chain couples TRBV7-2 to TRBJ2-1, with a tentative D call TRBD2 (5 bases). V shed 2 bases and J shed 1 base, with 18 bases lying between them. CDR3 length: 18 amino acids. Germline CDR1 and CDR2: SGHTA and FQGNSA. CDR3 amino acids: CASSLFGPRRLSYNEQFF. CDR3 DNA sequence: TGTGCCAGCAGCTTATTTGGCCCGAGGAGGTTGTCCTACAATGAGCAGTTCTTC.

This clone was detected once. V is TRBV6-5 and J is TRBJ1-2, with TRBD1 identical over 11 bases. The CDR3 has 15 amino acids. Germline V gene data show CDR1 as MNHEY and CDR2 as SVGAGI. The V and J ends lost 5 bases and 5 bases, in that order; junction bases with no gene match: 7. DNA for the CDR3: TGTGCCAGCAGTCGTTGGACAGGGGGCCGGTATGGCTACACCTTC. Protein sequence: CASSRWTGGRYGYTF.

The chain uses TRBV7-2 and TRBJ1-6; no clear D. Looked up from germline, CDR1 is SGHTA and CDR2 is FQGNSA. The CDR3 consists of 16 residues. V dropped 5 bases and J dropped 6 bases, with 17 bases sitting between them. CDR3: CASSPAAGVGNSPLHF. CDR3 sequence (DNA): TGTGCCAGCAGCCCCGCCGCGGGTGTGGGTAATTCACCCCTCCACTTT.

This sequence joins TRBV5-6 and TRBJ2-1; D perhaps matches TRBD1 (6 bases). Germline CDR1 and CDR2: SGHDT and YYEEEE. The V end was cut by 4 bases, the J end by 1 base, with 15 bases between. The CDR3 covers 16 residues. CDR3 residues: CASSAKGGASYNEQFF. Here the CDR3 DNA reads TGTGCCAGCAGCGCCAAAGGGGGAGCGTCCTACAATGAGCAGTTCTTC.

This chain uses TRBV19 with TRBJ2-5, with a weak D call TRBD2 (5 bases). The V end was cut by 0 bases, the J end by 3 bases, with 8 bases between. The CDR3 spans 14 residues. Germline V CDR1 and CDR2: LNHDA, SQIVND (reference sequence). In DNA, the CDR3 is TGTGCCAGTAGTATAGAGGGAGCCAAAGAGACCCAGTACTTC. This gives the protein CASSIEGAKETQYF.

The chain uses TRBV9 and TRBJ2-3, with 7 bases aligning to TRBD1. The germline V gene encodes CDR1 SGDLS and CDR2 YYNGEE. This CDR3 has 16 amino acids. The junction had 11 bases not matched to a gene; V was cut back by 5 bases and J by 2 bases. CDR3 DNA sequence: TGTGCCAGCAGACCCAGACAGGGCGGTATCACAGATACGCAGTATTTT. This codes for CASRPRQGGITDTQYF.

V gene TRBV6-1 combines with J gene TRBJ2-5; maybe TRBD1 (5 bases). The CDR3 is made up of 15 amino acids. The germline V gene has CDR1 MNHNS and CDR2 SASEGT. The ends were cut back, 2 bases at V and 5 bases at J, with 15 bases in the middle. As DNA, the CDR3 is TGTGCCAGCAGTGAAAGTCTAGGGGTGCGGGAGACCCAGTACTTC. Protein sequence: CASSESLGVRETQYF.

This chain joins TRBV4-3 and TRBJ1-2; no definite D call. The V end was cut by 1 base, the J end by 7 bases, with 10 bases between. The germline gives CDR1 LGHNA, CDR2 YSLEER. This CDR3 is built from 13 residues. DNA of the CDR3: TGCGCCAGCAGCCAAGTTAGGACGGCTGGCTACACCTTC. The encoded protein is CASSQVRTAGYTF.

V gene TRBV11-2 combines with J gene TRBJ2-3, with D perhaps TRBD2 (7 bases). The CDR3 consists of 16 residues. CDR1 SGHAT and CDR2 FQNNGV come from the germline V gene. V dropped 2 bases and J dropped 1 base, with 13 bases sitting between them. The CDR3: CASSLQGRGRTDTQYF. CDR3 bases: TGTGCCAGCAGCTTACAAGGGCGGGGGCGCACAGATACGCAGTATTTT.